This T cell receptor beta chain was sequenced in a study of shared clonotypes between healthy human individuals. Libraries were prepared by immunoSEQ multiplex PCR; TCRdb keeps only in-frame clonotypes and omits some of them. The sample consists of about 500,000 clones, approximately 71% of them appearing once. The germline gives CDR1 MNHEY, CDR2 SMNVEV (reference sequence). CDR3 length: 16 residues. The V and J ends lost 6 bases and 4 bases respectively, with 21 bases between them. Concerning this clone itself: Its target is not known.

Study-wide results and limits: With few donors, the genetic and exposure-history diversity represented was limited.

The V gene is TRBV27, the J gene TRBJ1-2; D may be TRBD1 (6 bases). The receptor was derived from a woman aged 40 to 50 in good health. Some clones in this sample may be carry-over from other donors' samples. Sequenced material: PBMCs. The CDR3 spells CASSFWGDTGFYGYTF. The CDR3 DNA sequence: TGTGCCAGCAGCTTCTGGGGGGATACAGGGTTCTATGGCTACACCTTC.